Sequencing of this TCR beta chain was carried out in a study of blood T cell repertoires in COVID-19. The protocol was immunoSEQ multiplex PCR, while the TCRdb copy is restricted to in-frame clones and leaves out a portion. Of about 200,000 clones in the sample, 60% to 85% were seen once. CDR1 and CDR2 from the germline V gene are KGHDR and SFDVKD. The CDR3 is made up of 16 amino acids. With 0 bases clipped from V and 5 bases from J, the junction kept 6 bases outside the gene matches. Sequences were obtained from peripheral blood. This chain connects TRBV24-1 to TRBJ2-3, with 8 nucleotides matching TRBD1. The sequence derives from a woman in her 70s with acute or convalescent COVID-19. DNA for the CDR3: TGTGCCACCAGTGATTTGGGCCAGGGACAGGAAGATACGCAGTATTTT. It is translated as CATSDLGQGQEDTQYF.